This T cell receptor (beta chain) was profiled in a study of response to subunit inactivated influenza vaccine. From the RT-PCR reads, TCRdb called clonotypes with MiXCR, one entry per CDR3 protein. The table shows under 800,000 distinct CDR3 sequences, with about 15% occurring only once. Trimming took off 0 bases at V and 7 bases at J, with 10 bases between the two ends. Germline lookup yields CDR1 DFQATT and CDR2 SNEGSKA (reference sequence). The CDR3 covers 12 residues. The sequencing used PBMCs from blood, collected 14 days before vaccination. The chain is built from TRBV20-1 and TRBJ2-7; a possible D gene is TRBD2 (5 bases). This receptor was obtained from a man in his forties or fifties who received an inactivated influenza vaccine. The DNA of the CDR3 is TGCAGTGCTAGAGACATCGGAGGAGAGCAGTACTTC. Translated, it gives CSARDIGGEQYF.